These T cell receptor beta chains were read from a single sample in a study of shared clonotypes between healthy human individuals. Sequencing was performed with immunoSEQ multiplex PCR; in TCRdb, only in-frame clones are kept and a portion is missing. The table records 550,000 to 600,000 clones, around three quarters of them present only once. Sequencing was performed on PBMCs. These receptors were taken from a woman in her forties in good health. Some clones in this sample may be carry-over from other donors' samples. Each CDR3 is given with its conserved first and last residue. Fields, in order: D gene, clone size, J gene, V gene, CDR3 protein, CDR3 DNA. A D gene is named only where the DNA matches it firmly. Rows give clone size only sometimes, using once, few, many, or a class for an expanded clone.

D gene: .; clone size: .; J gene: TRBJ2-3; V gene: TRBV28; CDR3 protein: CASSPARSTDTQYF; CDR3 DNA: TGTGCCAGCAGTCCCGCCCGGAGCACAGATACGCAGTATTTT
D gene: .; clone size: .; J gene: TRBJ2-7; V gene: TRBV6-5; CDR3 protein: CASSYSKGGWNEQYF; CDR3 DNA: TGTGCCAGCAGTTACTCGAAGGGCGGGTGGAACGAGCAGTACTTC
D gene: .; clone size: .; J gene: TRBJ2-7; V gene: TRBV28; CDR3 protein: CASSLLAASYEQYF; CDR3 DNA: TGTGCCAGCAGTTTATTGGCGGCATCCTACGAGCAGTACTTC
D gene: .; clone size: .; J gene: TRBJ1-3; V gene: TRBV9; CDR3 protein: CASSPRNRAGGNTIYF; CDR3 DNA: TGTGCCAGCAGCCCGCGGAACAGGGCTGGTGGAAACACCATATATTTT
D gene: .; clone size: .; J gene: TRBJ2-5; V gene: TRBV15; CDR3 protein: CATSREVQTLLVETQYF; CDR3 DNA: TGTGCCACCAGCCGAGAGGTGCAGACACTTCTTGTGGAGACCCAGTACTTC
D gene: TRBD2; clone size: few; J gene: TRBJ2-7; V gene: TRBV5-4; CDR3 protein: CASSHSGRYEQYF; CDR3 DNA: TGTGCCAGCAGCCACAGCGGGAGGTACGAGCAGTACTTC
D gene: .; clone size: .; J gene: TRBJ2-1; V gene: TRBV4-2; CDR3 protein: CASSQDLSSLTTYNEQFF; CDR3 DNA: TGTGCCAGCAGCCAAGATCTTTCTAGTCTAACGACCTACAATGAGCAGTTCTTC
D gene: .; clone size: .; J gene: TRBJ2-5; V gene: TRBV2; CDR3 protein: CASMQLAGGGETQYF; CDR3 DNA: TGTGCCAGCATGCAACTAGCCGGAGGGGGAGAGACCCAGTACTTC
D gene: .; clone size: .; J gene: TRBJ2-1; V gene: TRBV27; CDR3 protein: CASSLSNREQFF; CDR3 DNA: TGTGCCAGCAGTTTATCGAACCGCGAGCAGTTCTTC
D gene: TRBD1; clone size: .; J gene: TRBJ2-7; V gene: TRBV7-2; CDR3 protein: CASSLQSDRVSEQYF; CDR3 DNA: TGTGCCAGCAGCCTCCAATCGGACAGGGTTTCCGAGCAGTACTTC
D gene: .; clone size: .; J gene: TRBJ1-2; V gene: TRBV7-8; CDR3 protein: CASSFSNPSEDGYTF; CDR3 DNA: TGTGCCAGCAGCTTCTCGAACCCCTCGGAGGATGGCTACACCTTC
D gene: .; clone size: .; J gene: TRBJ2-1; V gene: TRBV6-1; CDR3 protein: CASSLVAGEEQFF; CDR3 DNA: TGTGCCAGCAGTCTTGTGGCAGGGGAGGAGCAGTTCTTC